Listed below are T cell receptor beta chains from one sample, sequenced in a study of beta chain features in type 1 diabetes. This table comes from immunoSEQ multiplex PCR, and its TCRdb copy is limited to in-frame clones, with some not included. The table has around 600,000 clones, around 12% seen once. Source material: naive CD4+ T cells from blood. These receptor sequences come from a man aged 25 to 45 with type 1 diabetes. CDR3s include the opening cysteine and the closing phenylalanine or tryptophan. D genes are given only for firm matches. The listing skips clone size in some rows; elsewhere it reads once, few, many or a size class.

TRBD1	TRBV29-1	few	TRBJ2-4	CSVGGTDENIQYF	TGCAGCGTTGGAGGGACAGACGAAAACATTCAGTACTTC
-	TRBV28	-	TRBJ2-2	CASTLTAGELFF	TGTGCCAGCACCTTAACTGCCGGGGAGCTGTTTTTT
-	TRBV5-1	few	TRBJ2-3	CASSLAVSEDTQYF	TGCGCCAGCAGCTTGGCCGTCTCGGAAGATACGCAGTATTTT
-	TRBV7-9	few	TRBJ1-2	CASSSLLGENYGYTF	TGTGCCAGCAGCTCCCTCCTGGGCGAGAACTATGGCTACACCTTC
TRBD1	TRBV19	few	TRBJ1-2	CASTNVQGIDGYTF	TGTGCCAGTACCAACGTACAGGGGATCGATGGCTACACCTTC
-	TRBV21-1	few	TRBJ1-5	CASSNKDSSSSNQPQHF	TGTGCCAGCAGCAACAAAGACAGTTCGAGTAGCAATCAGCCCCAGCATTTT
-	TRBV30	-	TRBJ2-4	CAWSAAGTKNIQYF	TGTGCCTGGAGTGCGGCAGGAACCAAAAACATTCAGTACTTC
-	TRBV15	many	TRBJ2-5	CATSSRGAGETQYF	TGTGCCACCAGCAGCCGGGGGGCCGGAGAGACCCAGTACTTC
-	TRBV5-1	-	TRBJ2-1	CASRPNGELYNEQFF	TGCGCCAGCCGGCCGAACGGGGAACTCTACAATGAGCAGTTCTTC
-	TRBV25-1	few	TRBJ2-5	CASTPEGVGNQETQYF	TGTGCCAGCACCCCAGAAGGGGTGGGCAACCAAGAGACCCAGTACTTC
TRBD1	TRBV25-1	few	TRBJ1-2	CASSGAGQGGYGYTF	TGTGCCAGCAGTGGAGCTGGACAGGGAGGGTATGGCTACACCTTC
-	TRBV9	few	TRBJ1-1	CASSVVKPSEAFF	TGTGCCAGCAGCGTAGTTAAACCCTCCGAAGCTTTCTTT
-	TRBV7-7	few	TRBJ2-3	CASSLGSGALDTQYF	TGTGCCAGCAGCTTAGGTTCCGGGGCATTGGATACGCAGTATTTT
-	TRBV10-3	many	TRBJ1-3	CAIGRAAGNTIYF	TGTGCCATCGGTAGGGCTGCTGGAAACACCATATATTTT
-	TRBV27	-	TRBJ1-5	CASSEDPYSNQPQHF	TGTGCCAGCAGCGAGGACCCTTATAGCAATCAGCCCCAGCATTTT
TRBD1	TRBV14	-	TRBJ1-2	CASSYSGTETTNYGYTF	TGTGCCAGCAGCTACTCCGGGACAGAAACTACTAACTATGGCTACACCTTC
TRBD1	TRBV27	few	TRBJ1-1	CASRQTGGITEAFF	TGTGCCAGCAGGCAGACAGGGGGCATCACTGAAGCTTTCTTT
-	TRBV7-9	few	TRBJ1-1	CASSLVAVNTEAFF	TGTGCCAGCAGCTTAGTGGCCGTGAACACTGAAGCTTTCTTT
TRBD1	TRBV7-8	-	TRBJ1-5	CASSHGTGRSAQHF	TGTGCCAGCAGTCACGGGACAGGCCGTTCGGCCCAGCATTTT
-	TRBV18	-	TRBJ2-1	CASSPGTSHNEQFF	TGTGCCAGCTCACCCGGGACATCGCACAATGAGCAGTTCTTC
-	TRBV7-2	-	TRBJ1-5	CASSLFLGTENQPQHF	TGTGCCAGCAGCTTATTTTTAGGGACGGAAAATCAGCCCCAGCATTTT
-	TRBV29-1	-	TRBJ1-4	CSGHREDEKLFF	TGCAGCGGTCACAGGGAAGACGAAAAACTGTTTTTT
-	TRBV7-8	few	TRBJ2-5	CASSLSGQTQYF	TGTGCCAGCAGCTTAAGCGGCCAGACCCAGTACTTC
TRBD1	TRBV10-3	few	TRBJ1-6	CAISESRGTGNSPLHF	TGTGCCATCAGTGAGTCAAGGGGGACAGGGAATTCACCCCTCCACTTT
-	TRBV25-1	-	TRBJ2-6	CASSSGRGPGANVLTF	TGTGCCAGCTCCAGTGGGAGGGGGCCCGGGGCCAACGTCCTGACTTTC
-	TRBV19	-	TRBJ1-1	CASSMRWRVDEAFF	TGTGCCAGTAGTATGCGGTGGAGAGTCGATGAAGCTTTCTTT
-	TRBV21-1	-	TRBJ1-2	CASSSRRGRGYTF	TGTGCCAGCAGCAGTCGCAGGGGGCGAGGCTACACCTTC
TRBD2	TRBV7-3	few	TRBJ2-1	CASSLNGGSSYNEQFF	TGTGCCAGCAGCTTAAACGGGGGGAGCTCCTACAATGAGCAGTTCTTC
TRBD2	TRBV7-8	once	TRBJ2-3	CASSSGTSGVSDTQYF	TGTGCCAGCAGCTCGGGGACTAGCGGGGTCTCGGATACGCAGTATTTT
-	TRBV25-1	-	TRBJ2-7	CASTLWSPGQRKSYEQYF	TGTGCCAGCACCCTCTGGTCCCCTGGACAGCGGAAATCCTACGAGCAGTACTTC
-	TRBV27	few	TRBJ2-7	CASSTRDRSSYEQYF	TGTGCCAGCAGCACCCGGGACCGGAGCTCCTACGAGCAGTACTTC
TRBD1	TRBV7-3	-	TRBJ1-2	CASSPDREYGYTF	TGTGCCAGCAGCCCTGACAGGGAATATGGCTACACCTTC
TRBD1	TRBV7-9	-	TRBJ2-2	CASSSGTDSGELFF	TGTGCCAGCAGCTCCGGGACAGATTCCGGGGAGCTGTTTTTT
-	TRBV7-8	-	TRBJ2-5	CASSPQAGETQYF	TGTGCCAGCAGCCCCCAGGCGGGCGAGACCCAGTACTTC
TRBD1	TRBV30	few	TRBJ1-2	CAWSDLGQGNGYTF	TGTGCCTGGAGTGACCTCGGACAGGGCAATGGCTACACCTTC
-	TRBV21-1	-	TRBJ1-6	CASSREKGPSYNSPLHF	TGTGCCAGCAGCCGAGAGAAGGGCCCCTCCTATAATTCACCCCTCCACTTT
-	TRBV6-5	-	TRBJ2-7	CASTSDSTYEQYF	TGTGCCAGCACCTCGGACAGCACCTACGAGCAGTACTTC
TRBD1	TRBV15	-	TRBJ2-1	CATSRRTGAGNEQFF	TGTGCCACCAGCAGAAGGACAGGGGCTGGAAATGAGCAGTTCTTC
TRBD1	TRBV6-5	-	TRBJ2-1	CASSYSGQGYNEQFF	TGTGCCAGCAGTTACTCGGGACAGGGTTACAATGAGCAGTTCTTC
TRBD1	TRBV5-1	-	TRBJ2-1	CASSSTGNSYNEQFF	TGCGCCAGCAGCTCGACAGGGAACTCCTACAATGAGCAGTTCTTC
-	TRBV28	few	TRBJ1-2	CASSLQGDYGYTF	TGTGCCAGCAGTTTACAGGGAGACTATGGCTACACCTTC
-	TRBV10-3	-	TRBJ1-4	CAISDNEKLFF	TGTGCCATCAGCGATAATGAAAAACTGTTTTTT
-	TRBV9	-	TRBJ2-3	CASSVSLSSTDTQYF	TGTGCCAGCAGCGTCTCCCTTTCTAGCACAGATACGCAGTATTTT
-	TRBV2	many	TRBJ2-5	CASSEETQYF	TGTGCCAGCAGTGAAGAGACCCAGTACTTC